These 5 T cell receptor beta chains were sequenced from one sample in a study of blood T cell repertoires in COVID-19. Data came from immunoSEQ multiplex PCR; TCRdb stores just in-frame clones and leaves some out. The table includes some 56,000 clones, more than 75% detected once. Sequenced input: peripheral blood. These receptors were taken from a man aged 55 to 70 with acute or convalescent COVID-19.

The chain joins TRBV9 to TRBJ1-1; D not resolved. Germline CDR1 is SGDLS and CDR2 is YYNGEE. The germline V and J ends were trimmed by 0 bases and 3 bases, with 15 bases remaining between them. This CDR3 has 16 residues. The CDR3 DNA sequence: TGTGCCAGCAGCGTAGGCCCCCGGGAAGTTTACACTGAAGCTTTCTTT. Encoded protein: CASSVGPREVYTEAFF.

V usage is TRBV18 and J usage is TRBJ2-7; no clear D. The V gene's germline CDR1 is KGHSH and CDR2 LQKENI. The length of the CDR3 is 12 residues. The ends were cut back, 3 bases at V and 7 bases at J, with 10 bases in the middle. The CDR3 loop is CASSPESTEQYF. CDR3 DNA sequence: TGTGCCAGCTCACCCGAGAGTACGGAGCAGTACTTC. Filled out from reference TRBV18 and TRBJ2-7, the complete variable domain reads NAGVMQNPRHLVRRRGQEARLRCSPMKGHSHVYWYRQLPEEGLKFMVYLQKENIIDESGMPKERFSAEFPKEGPSILRIQQVVRGDSAAYFCASSPESTEQYFGPGTRLTVT.

In nucleotides, the CDR3 is TGTGCCAGCAGTTTAAGACTGGAATCTGTGGCTTTCTTT. As protein: CASSLRLESVAFF. This chain joins TRBV11-3 and TRBJ1-1; D gene unclear. The CDR3 has 13 amino acids. Germline V gene lookup returns CDR1 SGHNT and CDR2 YENEEA. Trimming removed 6 bases from V and 11 bases from J, with 19 bases in between.

V and J are TRBV12-1 and TRBJ1-6; the table names TRBD1, a call not compared with the DNA. TRBV12-1 is classified as a pseudogene. The CDR3 is made up of 19 amino acids. The CDR3, as DNA: TGTGCCAGCAGCAAATCCCCGGGACAGGGGGACGCCTATAATTCACCCCTCCACTTT. Translating it yields CASSKSPGQGDAYNSPLHF.

The chain is built from TRBV6-2 or TRBV6-3 and TRBJ2-1, with TRBD2 matching 8 bases. The CDR3 covers 16 residues. The germline gives CDR1 MNHEY, CDR2 SVGEGT. V lost 2 bases and J lost 0; bases outside the gene matches: 3. The CDR3 DNA reads TGTGCCAGCAGTTACCAAAGCGGGGGCTCCTACAATGAGCAGTTCTTC. Protein sequence: CASSYQSGGSYNEQFF.